Each of the 9 T cell receptor beta chains below was sequenced from the same sample in a study of cytomegalovirus exposure and HLA in healthy donors. The PCR employed 60 Vbeta primers together with 13 Jbeta primers. Profiled with immunoSEQ multiplex PCR; TCRdb holds only in-frame clones, not every one. This table has some 160,000 clones, roughly 85% appearing once. The sample taken for sequencing was PBMCs. The receptors come from a male donor in good health and CMV-seropositive.

The chain combines TRBV7-2 with TRBJ2-1, with 11 bases aligning to TRBD2. The length of the CDR3 is 19 residues. V lost 4 bases to trimming and J lost 3 bases; unmatched junction nucleotides: 14. Germline CDR1 and CDR2: SGHTA and FQGNSA. In DNA, the CDR3 is TGTGCCAGCAGCTCGCCGGCTAGCGGGAGGTCTTTCCTCTACAATGAGCAGTTCTTC. Amino acid sequence: CASSSPASGRSFLYNEQFF.

The J gene is TRBJ1-1, the V gene TRBV28; D is ambiguous. The CDR3 runs to 11 residues. Trimming cost V 9 bases and J 0 bases, with 5 bases left between them. Germline V gene lookup returns CDR1 MDHEN and CDR2 SYDVKM. CDR3 DNA: TGTGCCAGTACGGTGAACACTGAAGCTTTCTTT. It codes for CASTVNTEAFF.

This clone was observed once. The junction departs from the called germline gene at one end, perhaps through a read error. In nucleotides, the CDR3 is TGTGCCAGCAGCGTAGGGGTGACAGGGCCGTCTGGGGCCAACGGCCTGACTTTC. Amino acids: CASSVGVTGPSGANGLTF. This rearrangement joins TRBV9 to TRBJ2-6, with TRBD1 matching over 7 bases. This CDR3 contains 18 residues. Germline V CDR1 and CDR2: SGDLS, YYNGEE.

J is TRBJ1-5 and V is TRBV19; D unclear. Trimming removed 7 bases at V and 1 base at J, with 14 bases between. The CDR3 is 15 amino acids. CDR1 is LNHDA and CDR2 is SQIVND in the germline V gene (reference sequence). The CDR3 nucleotides read TGTGCCAGTATCGACATTCTCCACAGCAATCAGCCCCAGCATTTT. Amino acids: CASIDILHSNQPQHF.

The J gene is TRBJ1-5, the V gene TRBV30; TRBD1 agrees at 7 bases. Unmatched junction bases numbered 6, after V lost 3 bases and J lost 4 bases. The CDR3 extends over 14 amino acids. Germline assignment: CDR1 GTSNPN and CDR2 SVGIG (reference sequence). CDR3 protein: CAWSRTGPNQPQHF. CDR3 DNA sequence: TGTGCCTGGAGCCGGACAGGTCCTAATCAGCCCCAGCATTTT.

This chain connects TRBV9 to TRBJ2-5; no clear D gene. V was clipped by 0 bases and J by 0 bases, with 9 bases between them. In germline, CDR1 is SGDLS, CDR2 YYNGEE. The CDR3 loop spans 15 amino acids. The CDR3 spells CASSVDSLNQETQYF. For the CDR3, the DNA is TGTGCCAGCAGCGTAGACTCTCTGAACCAAGAGACCCAGTACTTC.

This clone was counted a single time. J is TRBJ1-1 and V is TRBV7-9, with D possibly TRBD1 on 5 matching bases. The CDR3 runs to 16 residues. The V gene's germline CDR1 is SEHNR and CDR2 FQNEAQ (reference sequence). V lost 7 bases and J lost 0, with 18 bases in between. The CDR3 protein is CASMPQQVSMNTEAFF. Written as DNA, the CDR3 is TGTGCCAGCATGCCACAACAGGTCTCCATGAACACTGAAGCTTTCTTT.

The chain is built from TRBV5-3 and TRBJ1-5; 8 nucleotides agree with TRBD1. TRBV5-3 is an ORF, and what it does is uncertain. The CDR3 loop spans 14 amino acids. V shed 3 bases and J 4 bases; nucleotides not matched to a gene: 3. The CDR3 region has the DNA TGTGCCAGAAGCTGGACAGGGTGGAATCAGCCCCAGCATTTT. This translates into CARSWTGWNQPQHF.

The chain has TRBV6-5 and TRBJ2-7; possibly TRBD1 for D (5 bases). CDR1 is MNHEY, CDR2 SVGAGI, per germline. CDR3 size: 15 residues. V was clipped by 5 bases and J by 0 bases, with 14 bases between them. CDR3 residues: CASSPRVPSSYEQYF. The CDR3 nucleotides are TGTGCCAGCAGTCCCAGGGTCCCTAGCTCCTACGAGCAGTACTTC.